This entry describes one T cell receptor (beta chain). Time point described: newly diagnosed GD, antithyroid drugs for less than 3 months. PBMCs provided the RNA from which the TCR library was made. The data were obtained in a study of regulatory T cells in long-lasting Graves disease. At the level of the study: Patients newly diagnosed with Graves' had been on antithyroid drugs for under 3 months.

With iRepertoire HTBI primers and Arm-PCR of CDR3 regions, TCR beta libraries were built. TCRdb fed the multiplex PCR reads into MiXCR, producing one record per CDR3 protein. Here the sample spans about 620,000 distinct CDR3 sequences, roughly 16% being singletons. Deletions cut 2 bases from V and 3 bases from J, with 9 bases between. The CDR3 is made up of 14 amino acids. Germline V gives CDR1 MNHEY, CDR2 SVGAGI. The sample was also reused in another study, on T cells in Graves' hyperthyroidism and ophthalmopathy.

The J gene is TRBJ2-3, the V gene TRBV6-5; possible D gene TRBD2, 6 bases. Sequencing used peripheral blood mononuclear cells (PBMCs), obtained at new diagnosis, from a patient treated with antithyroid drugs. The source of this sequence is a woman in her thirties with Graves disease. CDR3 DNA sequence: TGTGCCAGCAGTTACCGGGAGACAACAGATACGCAGTATTTT. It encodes CASSYRETTDTQYF.